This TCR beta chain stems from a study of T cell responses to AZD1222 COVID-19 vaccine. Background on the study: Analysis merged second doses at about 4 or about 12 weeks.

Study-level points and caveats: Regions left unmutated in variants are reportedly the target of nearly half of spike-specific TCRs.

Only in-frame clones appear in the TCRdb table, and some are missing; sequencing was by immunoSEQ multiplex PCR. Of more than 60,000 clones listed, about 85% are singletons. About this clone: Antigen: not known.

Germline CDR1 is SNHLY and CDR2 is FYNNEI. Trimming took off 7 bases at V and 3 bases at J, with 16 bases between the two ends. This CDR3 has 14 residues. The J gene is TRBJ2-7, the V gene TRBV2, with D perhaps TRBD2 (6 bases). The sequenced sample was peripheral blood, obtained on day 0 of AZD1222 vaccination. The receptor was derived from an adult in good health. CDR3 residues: CASTPQGGNYEQYF. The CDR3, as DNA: TGTGCCAGCACCCCTCAGGGCGGGAACTACGAGCAGTACTTC.